Below are 29 T cell receptor beta chains sequenced from a single sample in a study of blood T cell repertoires in COVID-19. Generated by immunoSEQ multiplex PCR, the TCRdb table keeps only in-frame clones and is missing some. The sample holds about 320,000 clones, approximately 88% seen once. Sequencing used PBMCs or T cells enriched from blood (not recorded which). These receptors were collected from a man aged 60 to 69 who had recovered from COVID-19.

Here the CDR3 reads CATSDFLAAIGEQFF. The CDR3 DNA is TGTGCCACCAGTGATTTTCTAGCAGCAATCGGTGAGCAGTTCTTC. This chain links TRBV24-1 with TRBJ2-1; the D gene is possibly TRBD2 (5 bases). The germline V gene has CDR1 KGHDR and CDR2 SFDVKD. Trimming took off 1 base at V and 9 bases at J, with 15 bases between the two ends. This CDR3 has 15 amino acids.

The V call is TRBV18, the J call TRBJ1-5; D remains ambiguous. V gave up 1 base and J gave up 0 bases, with 4 bases separating them. There are 14 residues in the CDR3. Germline loops: CDR1 KGHSH, CDR2 LQKENI. CDR3 in DNA: TGTGCCAGCTCACCACTTAATAGCAATCAGCCCCAGCATTTT. This sequence encodes CASSPLNSNQPQHF.

The J gene is TRBJ2-2, the V gene TRBV7-9; D perhaps matches TRBD1 (5 bases). CDR1 and CDR2 (germline): SEHNR, FQNEAQ (reference sequence). This CDR3 is built from 14 residues. The V and J ends lost 0 bases and 5 bases respectively, with 7 bases between them. The chain's CDR3 is CASSLAGVTGELFF. CDR3 DNA: TGTGCCAGCAGCTTAGCAGGGGTGACCGGGGAGCTGTTTTTT.

The J gene is TRBJ1-4, the V gene TRBV18; no definite D call. V was pared by 2 bases and J by 3 bases, with 7 bases between. This CDR3 comprises 14 residues. The germline gives CDR1 KGHSH, CDR2 LQKENI. The CDR3 spells CASSPGRANEKLFF. The CDR3 DNA is TGTGCCAGCTCACCAGGGCGGGCTAATGAAAAACTGTTTTTT.

The rearrangement links TRBV2 to TRBJ1-2; 7 bases agree with TRBD1. Looked up from germline, CDR1 is SNHLY and CDR2 is FYNNEI. After removal of 4 bases from V and 4 bases from J, the junction contained 12 bases not matched to a gene. This CDR3 has 16 amino acids. The CDR3 region is CASSGESRQGSYGYTF. CDR3 sequence (DNA): TGTGCCAGCAGTGGAGAATCTAGACAGGGCAGCTATGGCTACACCTTC. The full variable domain, rest sourced from reference TRBV2 and TRBJ1-2, is EPEVTQTPSHQVTQMGQEVILRCVPISNHLYFYWYRQILGQKVEFLVSFYNNEISEKSEIFDDQFSVERPDGSNFTLKIRSTKLEDSAMYFCASSGESRQGSYGYTFGSGTRLTVV.

This sequence joins TRBV23-1 and TRBJ1-2, with D uncertain. TRBV23-1 is flagged as an ORF with uncertain function. The CDR3 consists of 16 residues. V was shortened by 6 bases and J by 2 bases, with 19 bases between the two germline ends. CDR3 DNA sequence: TGCGCCAGCAGCCTAATCCGGACCCCGGGGAACTATGGCTACACCTTC. This translates into CASSLIRTPGNYGYTF.

The chain links TRBV30 to TRBJ1-5; 8 positions agree with TRBD1. Germline V gives CDR1 GTSNPN, CDR2 SVGIG (reference sequence). The CDR3 length is 14 residues. Trimming at V came to 1 base and at J to 6 bases, leaving 5 bases not matched to a gene. The chain's CDR3 is CAWSGQGISQPQHF. The CDR3 DNA reads TGTGCCTGGAGTGGACAGGGGATTAGTCAGCCCCAGCATTTT.

The J gene is TRBJ1-1, the V gene TRBV5-4, with TRBD1 matching over 7 bases. The length of the CDR3 is 13 residues. From germline, CDR1 is SGHNT and CDR2 YYREEE (reference sequence). V lost 0 bases, J lost 6 bases, and 2 bases stayed unmatched. The CDR3 sequence: CASSLDRGAEAFF. In DNA, the CDR3 is TGTGCCAGCAGCTTGGACAGGGGCGCTGAAGCTTTCTTT.

The chain is built from TRBV13 and TRBJ2-7; the match to TRBD2 covers 11 bases. With 4 bases clipped from V and 5 bases from J, the junction kept 7 bases outside the gene matches. CDR1 is PRHDT and CDR2 is FYEKMQ in the germline V gene (reference sequence). The CDR3 has 15 amino acids. CDR3 sequence: CASSWMGLADNEQYF. The DNA for the CDR3 is TGTGCCAGCAGCTGGATGGGACTAGCGGATAACGAGCAGTACTTC.

This clone appeared once. CDR3: CASSRGGGTGAQYF. The CDR3 DNA follows: TGTGCCAGCAGCCGCGGGGGGGGCACGGGGGCCCAGTACTTC. This chain connects TRBV6-5 to TRBJ2-5; 9 positions match TRBD2. Losses at the gene ends were 6 bases for V and 9 bases for J; bases not matched to a gene: 11. CDR3 length: 14 amino acids. Germline V gene lookup returns CDR1 MNHEY and CDR2 SVGAGI.

The rearrangement uses TRBV6-5 and TRBJ1-3, with D possibly TRBD1 on 5 matching bases. Trimming left V 7 bases short and J 1 base short, with 11 bases between. Germline V gene data show CDR1 as MNHEY and CDR2 as SVGAGI. CDR3 size: 14 residues. CDR3 in DNA: TGTGCCAGCACCCCACAGGTTTCTGGAAACACCATATATTTT. Translated: CASTPQVSGNTIYF.

In nucleotides, the CDR3 is TGTGCCACCAGCGTGGGACTAGCTCCAGAGACCCAGTACTTC. As protein: CATSVGLAPETQYF. The genes are TRBV15 and TRBJ2-5; 9 bases match TRBD2. The V gene end was trimmed by 5 bases and the J gene end by 4 bases; junction bases not matched to a gene: 5. This CDR3 comprises 14 residues. Germline lookup yields CDR1 LNHNV and CDR2 YYDKDF (reference sequence).

This rearrangement joins TRBV19 to TRBJ1-2; D may be TRBD1 (5 bases). V was cut by 9 bases and J by 5 bases, with 25 bases left in between. CDR3 length equals 16 residues. Germline CDR1 and CDR2: LNHDA and SQIVND (reference sequence). CDR3 sequence reads: CASQPLSGARYYGYTF. CDR3 in DNA: TGTGCCAGCCAACCCCTTAGCGGGGCGCGATATTATGGCTACACCTTC.

The rearrangement uses TRBV15 and TRBJ2-1; the match to TRBD2 covers 9 bases. Trimming removed 2 bases from V and 4 bases from J; junction bases left unmatched: 6. Germline V gene data show CDR1 as LNHNV and CDR2 as YYDKDF (reference sequence). The CDR3 extends over 16 amino acids. Written as DNA, the CDR3 is TGTGCCACCAGCAGAATTAGCGGGAGTAATTACAATGAGCAGTTCTTC. Amino acid sequence: CATSRISGSNYNEQFF.

This rearrangement joins TRBV24-1 to TRBJ2-3; the match to TRBD2 covers 9 bases. There are 14 residues in the CDR3. With 6 bases clipped from V and 3 bases from J, the junction kept 3 bases outside the gene matches. Germline-derived CDR1 and CDR2 are KGHDR and SFDVKD. CDR3 residues: CATSRAGGTDTQYF. In DNA form, the CDR3 reads TGTGCCACCAGTCGAGCGGGAGGAACAGATACGCAGTATTTT.

The J gene is TRBJ2-2, the V gene TRBV7-9; 7 bases agree with TRBD2. Germline CDR1 and CDR2: SEHNR and FQNEAQ (reference sequence). Trimming removed 7 bases from V and 6 bases from J; junction bases left unmatched: 14. The CDR3 totals 16 residues. The CDR3 DNA is TGTGCCAGCACTCCGGCGGGGGTTGATTTCGCCGGGGAGCTGTTTTTT. Residues: CASTPAGVDFAGELFF. Variable domain in full (rest from reference TRBV7-9 and TRBJ2-2): DTGVSQNPRHKITKRGQNVTFRCDPISEHNRLYWYRQTLGQGPEFLTYFQNEAQLEKSRLLSDRFSAERPKGSFSTLEIQRTEQGDSAMYLCASTPAGVDFAGELFFGEGSRLTVL.

This chain connects TRBV15 to TRBJ1-5; D may be TRBD1 (6 bases). V was shortened by 8 bases and J by 6 bases, with 23 bases between the two germline ends. Germline V gives CDR1 LNHNV, CDR2 YYDKDF (reference sequence). CDR3 size: 16 residues. The CDR3: CATSGTRLKFGQPQHF. The CDR3 nucleotides read TGTGCCACCTCCGGGACACGTCTCAAATTCGGTCAGCCCCAGCATTTT.

This rearrangement joins TRBV5-5 to TRBJ2-7; 9 bases fit TRBD2. This CDR3 is 14 amino acids long. Germline V gene data show CDR1 as SGHKS and CDR2 as YYEKEE (reference sequence). The trim removed 5 bases at V and 3 bases at J, leaving 6 bases unmatched. In DNA form, the CDR3 reads TGTGCCAGCAGTCTCATAGCGGGAGACTACGAGCAGTACTTC. Residues: CASSLIAGDYEQYF.

CDR3 bases: TGTGCCAGCAGCCCCCAGGGTGGGCCTAATGAAAAACTGTTTTTT. Residues: CASSPQGGPNEKLFF. The chain employs TRBV7-3 and TRBJ1-4; D might be TRBD1 (5 bases). The V gene lost 5 bases and the J gene lost 3 bases, with 13 bases spanning the gap. Per the germline V gene, CDR1 is SGHTA and CDR2 is FQGTGA. CDR3 length: 15 amino acids.

The CDR3 sequence: CASSLEPSNTEAFF. CDR3 DNA sequence: TGCGCCAGCAGCTTGGAGCCCTCGAACACTGAAGCTTTCTTT. The chain couples TRBV5-1 to TRBJ1-1; D ambiguous. Looked up from germline, CDR1 is SGHRS and CDR2 is YFSETQ. Trimming cost V 0 bases and J 1 base, with 7 bases left between them. CDR3 length: 14 amino acids.

This chain uses TRBV5-1 with TRBJ2-5; tentative D call: TRBD2 (6 bases). The CDR3 extends over 16 amino acids. The germline CDR1 and CDR2 sequences are SGHRS and YFSETQ. Trimming took 0 bases from V and 1 from J, leaving 13 bases between them. The CDR3 DNA reads TGCGCCAGCAGCTTGGTTGGACGGCGGGGCCAAGAGACCCAGTACTTC. It specifies CASSLVGRRGQETQYF.

The V and J genes are TRBV20-1 and TRBJ2-1; 7 positions agree with TRBD2. The CDR3 covers 11 residues. Germline CDR1 and CDR2: DFQATT and SNEGSKA (reference sequence). Germline trimming cut 6 bases from V and 9 bases from J; bases unmatched to any gene: 5. The DNA of the CDR3 is TGCAGTGCGGCCAGGGAGGGTGAGCAGTTCTTC. Protein: CSAAREGEQFF.

V gene TRBV30 combines with J gene TRBJ1-4; 9 nucleotides match TRBD1. This CDR3 contains 13 residues. The V gene end was trimmed by 3 bases and the J gene end by 7 bases; junction bases not matched to a gene: 3. CDR1 GTSNPN and CDR2 SVGIG come from the germline V gene (reference sequence). The CDR3, as DNA: TGTGCCTGGAGACAGGGGGCGACTGAAAAACTGTTTTTT. Its protein is CAWRQGATEKLFF. The full variable domain, in which reference TRBV30 and TRBJ1-4 provide the parts outside the CDR3, is SQTIHQWPATLVQPVGSPLSLECTVEGTSNPNLYWYRQAAGRGLQLLFYSVGIGQISSEVPQNLSASRPQDRQFILSSKKLLLSDSGFYLCAWRQGATEKLFFGSGTQLSVL.

The chain recombines TRBV5-1 with TRBJ2-7; 9 nucleotides align to TRBD1. Germline loops: CDR1 SGHRS, CDR2 YFSETQ. V was clipped by 1 base and J by 3 bases; unmatched bases: 8. The CDR3 runs 16 residues. The CDR3 DNA sequence: TGCGCCAGCAGCTTGAAGGTTGGGACAGGGTACTACGAGCAGTACTTC. Translating gives CASSLKVGTGYYEQYF.

In this sample, this clone turned up a few times. The chain is built from TRBV6-5 and TRBJ2-3; TRBD2 aligns across 9 bases. In germline, CDR1 is MNHEY, CDR2 SVGAGI. The CDR3 totals 15 residues. Trimming removed 6 bases from V and 6 bases from J; junction bases left unmatched: 10. Written as DNA, the CDR3 is TGTGCCAGCAGCCCGGGACTAGCCTTGATTGATACGCAGTATTTT. Translated: CASSPGLALIDTQYF.

The genes are TRBV6-5 and TRBJ2-6, with D possibly being TRBD1 (6 bases). The germline V gene encodes CDR1 MNHEY and CDR2 SVGAGI. Trimming removed 6 bases at V and 0 bases at J, with 9 bases between. The CDR3 consists of 15 residues. For the CDR3, the DNA is TGTGCCAGCAGACGGACAGCCTCTGGGGCCAACGTCCTGACTTTC. Translation gives CASRRTASGANVLTF.

This rearrangement joins TRBV28 to TRBJ2-7; D might be TRBD1 (6 bases). This CDR3 contains 14 residues. The V gene's germline CDR1 is MDHEN and CDR2 SYDVKM. Trimming shortened V by 5 bases and J by 5 bases, and 16 bases separated the two germline ends. CDR3 in DNA: TGTGCCAGCAGTCCTCAGACAGGCCCCCACGAGCAGTACTTC. It codes for CASSPQTGPHEQYF. Full variable domain (rest looked up from reference TRBV28 and TRBJ2-7): DVKVTQSSRYLVKRTGEKVFLECVQDMDHENMFWYRQDPGLGLRLIYFSYDVKMKEKGDIPEGYSVSREKKERFSLILESASTNQTSMYLCASSPQTGPHEQYFGPGTRLTVT.

The V and J genes are TRBV6-1 and TRBJ1-6; possible D gene TRBD1, 5 bases. The CDR3 contains 14 residues. The germline V gene has CDR1 MNHNS and CDR2 SASEGT. V lost 2 bases to trimming and J lost 10 bases, with 12 bases between them. The chain's CDR3 is CASSELNRNSPLHF. In nucleotides, the CDR3 is TGTGCCAGCAGTGAATTGAACAGGAACTCACCCCTCCACTTT.

This clone was detected only once. The J gene is TRBJ1-2, the V gene TRBV28; 8 bases are a match to TRBD1. Per the germline V gene, CDR1 is MDHEN and CDR2 is SYDVKM. The ends lost 6 bases at V and 5 bases at J; junction bases unmatched: 8. The CDR3 totals 14 residues. For the CDR3, the DNA is TGTGCCAGCAGCCCCGGGGACAGGCGGTATGGCTACACCTTC. This gives the protein CASSPGDRRYGYTF.